Included here is one T cell receptor (beta chain) sequence, with context. Its antigen is not identified. These data are taken from a study of vaccination and CD4 T cells after COVID-19. This CDR3 comprises 14 residues. Trimming removed 5 bases from V and 4 bases from J; junction bases left unmatched: 7. The sample's treatment: approximately 9-day PBMC culture with coronavirus spike peptide pools or control peptides (ViraFEST assay). The ViraFEST method relied on peptide pools to expand antigen-specific T cells, followed by TCR sequencing. Positive PCR tests came between March and December 2020, ahead of the US Alpha, Beta and Delta variants. Cultured CD4+ T-cell DNA underwent Oncomine TCR Beta short-read sequencing. From the PCR reads, TCRdb called clonotypes with MiXCR, one entry per CDR3 protein. The sample includes around 14,000 distinct CDR3 sequences, 55% to 75% of them seen just once.

The source of this sequence is a human donor who had recovered from COVID-19. The rearrangement uses TRBV12-3 or TRBV12-4 and TRBJ2-7, with TRBD1 matching over 8 bases. Sequenced material: CD4+ T cells from blood, cultured in vitro. In DNA form, the CDR3 reads TGTGCCAGCAGTCCTGACAGGGGTGCTTACGAGCAGTACTTC. This codes for CASSPDRGAYEQYF.